Presented here are 15 T cell receptor beta chains from one specimen sequenced in a study of neoadjuvant anti-PD-1 for oral cavity cancer. Data came from immunoSEQ multiplex PCR; TCRdb stores just in-frame clones and leaves some out. The repertoire has some 15,000 clones, about 70% of them found once; the top ten carry under 3%. The sample consisted of PBMCs, taken before nivolumab (anti-PD-1) treatment. The receptors stem from a person aged 35-79 years with oral cavity squamous cell carcinoma.

The chain couples TRBV27 to TRBJ1-1; 8 nucleotides align to TRBD1. From germline, CDR1 is MNHEY and CDR2 SMNVEV (reference sequence). The CDR3 runs to 15 residues. J lost 3 bases, V lost 6 bases, and 9 bases had no gene match. For the CDR3, the DNA is TGTGCCAGCAGCCCTACGACAGGGGCCGACACTGAAGCTTTCTTT. It translates to CASSPTTGADTEAFF.

The chain joins TRBV18 to TRBJ2-6, with 8 bases that match TRBD1. In germline, CDR1 is KGHSH, CDR2 LQKENI. The CDR3 length is 19 residues. The V and J ends lost 3 bases and 1 base, in that order; junction bases with no gene match: 11. Here the CDR3 reads CASSPLQGETRSGANVLTF. The CDR3 DNA sequence: TGTGCCAGCTCACCTCTACAGGGGGAGACAAGGTCTGGGGCCAACGTCCTGACTTTC.

The chain couples TRBV7-2 to TRBJ1-1, with 9 bases matching TRBD1. CDR1 is SGHTA and CDR2 is FQGNSA in the germline V gene. This CDR3 region has 13 residues. Trimming cost V 1 base and J 10 bases; bases outside gene matches: 4. The DNA of the CDR3 is TGTGCCAGCAGCTTAGGCTCGGGACAGGGAGCTTTCTTT. Translating it yields CASSLGSGQGAFF.

In its sample, this clone was seen once. The chain has TRBV2 and TRBJ1-1; D is undetermined. Trimming pared 5 bases from V and 6 bases from J, leaving 13 bases between. This CDR3 is built from 13 residues. Germline V gives CDR1 SNHLY, CDR2 FYNNEI. CDR3 DNA sequence: TGTGCCAGCAGTAGCGTTGTTAGGGCTGAAGCTTTCTTT. Residues: CASSSVVRAEAFF.

The gene calls are TRBV7-3 and TRBJ2-1; 10 nucleotides agree with TRBD2. The CDR3 covers 15 residues. Per the germline V gene, CDR1 is SGHTA and CDR2 is FQGTGA. The V gene end was trimmed by 0 bases and the J gene end by 7 bases; junction bases not matched to a gene: 3. The CDR3 nucleotides read TGTGCCAGCAGCTTAACCCTAGCGGGAGTTAATGAGCAGTTCTTC. The encoded protein is CASSLTLAGVNEQFF.

V and J are TRBV27 and TRBJ1-5; D is possibly TRBD1 (6 bases). Germline assignment: CDR1 MNHEY and CDR2 SMNVEV (reference sequence). V was pared by 1 base and J by 5 bases, with 15 bases between. This CDR3 spans 16 amino acids. Here the CDR3 reads CASSLFRTPGDQPQHF. Written as DNA, the CDR3 is TGTGCCAGCAGTTTATTTAGGACCCCAGGGGATCAGCCCCAGCATTTT.

This rearrangement joins TRBV5-1 to TRBJ2-2, with 12 bases that match TRBD2. J gave up 4 bases and V 0 bases, and 4 bases lay outside the gene matches. Germline V gives CDR1 SGHRS, CDR2 YFSETQ. There are 17 residues in the CDR3. The CDR3 region is CASSLGLAGALTGELFF. The CDR3 region has the DNA TGCGCCAGCAGCTTGGGACTAGCGGGGGCCCTCACCGGGGAGCTGTTTTTT.

V usage is TRBV6-5 and J usage is TRBJ1-4, with a tentative D call TRBD1 (6 bases). This CDR3 is built from 14 residues. Germline lookup yields CDR1 MNHEY and CDR2 SVGAGI. Trimming pared 0 bases from V and 7 bases from J, leaving 9 bases between. The CDR3: CASSYSGGSEKLFF. DNA for the CDR3: TGTGCCAGCAGTTACTCTGGGGGCAGTGAAAAACTGTTTTTT.

The chain links TRBV5-1 to TRBJ1-3; D gene unclear. V lost 4 bases and J lost 3, with 17 bases in between. CDR3 length: 16 amino acids. Per germline, CDR1 SGHRS and CDR2 YFSETQ. CDR3 sequence reads: CASSPSPGGNGNTIYF. CDR3 coding DNA: TGCGCCAGCAGCCCCTCACCGGGAGGGAATGGAAACACCATATATTTT.

This clone has only a few counts. The chain has TRBV6-6 and TRBJ2-7; D tentatively reads TRBD1 or TRBD2 (5 bases each). Germline CDR1 reads MNHNY; CDR2 reads SVGAGI (reference sequence). CDR3 length equals 13 residues. Trimming removed 6 bases at V and 2 bases at J, with 11 bases between. The CDR3 reads CASRRDGPYEQYF. The CDR3 DNA is TGTGCCAGCAGGAGGGACGGACCCTACGAGCAGTACTTC.

The chain links TRBV13 to TRBJ1-1, with D maybe TRBD1 (5 bases). The V gene lost 5 bases and the J gene lost 0 bases, with 19 bases spanning the gap. The CDR3 has 17 amino acids. Germline CDR1 and CDR2: PRHDT and FYEKMQ (reference sequence). The CDR3 is CASSAEGRVGVNTEAFF. As DNA, the CDR3 is TGTGCCAGCAGCGCAGAGGGCAGGGTCGGGGTGAACACTGAAGCTTTCTTT.

This sequence joins TRBV15 and TRBJ2-5; D is undetermined. The CDR3 is 14 amino acids. Germline V gives CDR1 LNHNV, CDR2 YYDKDF (reference sequence). V lost 0 bases to trimming and J lost 1 base, with 6 bases between them. As DNA, the CDR3 is TGTGCCACCAGCAGAGATTTCTTCCAAGAGACCCAGTACTTC. It is translated as CATSRDFFQETQYF.

The V and J genes are TRBV7-9 and TRBJ1-2; D uncertain. V lost 8 bases, J lost 4 bases, and 14 bases lay in between. The CDR3 covers 13 residues. Germline lookup yields CDR1 SEHNR and CDR2 FQNEAQ (reference sequence). The CDR3 spells CASGASGPYGYTF. In DNA form, the CDR3 reads TGTGCCAGCGGCGCTTCAGGTCCCTATGGCTACACCTTC.

The chain combines TRBV19 with TRBJ2-1; D not resolved. Trimming removed 6 bases at V and 5 bases at J, with 14 bases between. The CDR3 has 14 amino acids. CDR1 is LNHDA and CDR2 is SQIVND in the germline V gene (reference sequence). CDR3 DNA sequence: TGTGCCAGTAGCAACCCTTCAGTAAACAATGAGCAGTTCTTC. Protein: CASSNPSVNNEQFF.

Notes on this clone: Additional DNA sequences in this sample encode the identical CDR3. V usage is TRBV9 and J usage is TRBJ1-1; 7 bases match TRBD1. CDR1 SGDLS and CDR2 YYNGEE come from the germline V gene. This CDR3 has 14 amino acids. V gave up 0 bases and J gave up 1 base; unmatched junction bases: 0. CDR3 residues: CASSVGQGNTEAFF. The DNA for the CDR3 is TGTGCCAGCAGCGTAGGACAGGGGAACACTGAAGCTTTCTTT. The whole variable domain, remainder taken from reference TRBV9 and TRBJ1-1, is DSGVTQTPKHLITATGQRVTLRCSPRSGDLSVYWYQQSLDQGLQFLIQYYNGEERAKGNILERFSAQQFPDLHSELNLSSLELGDSALYFCASSVGQGNTEAFFGQGTRLTVV.